Listed below are T cell receptor beta chains from one sample, sequenced in a study of shared clonotypes between healthy human individuals. Method: immunoSEQ multiplex PCR; TCRdb's copy keeps in-frame clones and lacks some. The sample shows some 2,400,000 clones, around 95% of them seen only once. Sequencing was carried out using naive CD4+ T cells sorted from blood. Source of these receptors: a man younger than 35 in good health. CDR3s include the opening cysteine and the closing phenylalanine or tryptophan. The order of the fields is J gene, D gene, clone size, V gene, CDR3 length, CDR3 protein, CDR3 DNA. The D gene is left open where the match is weak. Not every row has a clone size; where given, it reads once, few, many or a size class.

TRBJ2-7,TRBD1,.,TRBV7-9,16,CASSLGTGLLSYEQYF,TGTGCCAGCAGCCTCGGGACAGGGCTCCTTTCCTACGAGCAGTACTTC
TRBJ2-5,TRBD2,.,TRBV14,17,CASSPRLAGVVKETQYF,TGTGCCAGCAGCCCCCGGCTAGCGGGAGTAGTTAAGGAGACCCAGTACTTC
TRBJ2-7,TRBD1,.,TRBV11-2,17,CASSSPRRDRGFYEQYF,TGTGCCAGCAGCTCTCCCCGCCGGGACAGGGGGTTCTACGAGCAGTACTTC
TRBJ1-5,.,once,TRBV6-5,14,CASSRGRVDQPQHF,TGTGCCAGCTCTCGCGGCCGGGTTGATCAGCCCCAGCATTTT
TRBJ1-5,.,.,TRBV6-5,14,CASSPHNGNQPQHF,TGTGCCAGCAGCCCACACAACGGGAATCAGCCCCAGCATTTT
TRBJ2-7,.,.,TRBV19,14,CASSRSGTSYEQYF,TGTGCCAGTAGTCGATCCGGGACCAGCTACGAGCAGTACTTC
TRBJ2-5,TRBD2,.,TRBV9,16,CASSARTSGGQETQYF,TGTGCCAGCAGCGCCCGGACTAGCGGGGGGCAAGAGACCCAGTACTTC
TRBJ1-1,.,.,TRBV7-6,14,CASSLEGRNTEAFF,TGTGCCAGCAGCTTGGAGGGAAGAAACACTGAAGCTTTCTTT
TRBJ2-5,TRBD1,once,TRBV5-1,14,CASSTGGAGETQYF,TGCGCCAGCAGCACAGGGGGCGCGGGAGAGACCCAGTACTTC
TRBJ2-5,TRBD2,.,TRBV7-2,13,CASSSGTKETQYF,TGTGCCAGCAGCTCCGGGACTAAGGAGACCCAGTACTTC
TRBJ2-3,.,once,TRBV6-5,14,CASRPRTATDTQYF,TGTGCCAGCAGGCCTCGGACAGCCACAGATACGCAGTATTTT
TRBJ2-7,.,.,TRBV6-6,14,CASSYWAGTYEQYF,TGTGCCAGCAGTTACTGGGCGGGAACATACGAGCAGTACTTC
TRBJ2-7,.,.,TRBV9,14,CASSVDRGTYEQYF,TGTGCCAGCAGCGTAGATAGGGGAACCTACGAGCAGTACTTC
TRBJ2-7,TRBD2,.,TRBV11-2,15,CASSLDTGGVVEQYF,TGTGCCAGCAGCTTAGATACGGGAGGGGTGGTCGAGCAGTACTTC
TRBJ2-3,.,once,TRBV27,13,CASSSLGGDTQYF,TGTGCCAGCAGTTCCCTCGGGGGAGATACGCAGTATTTT
TRBJ2-2,TRBD2,.,TRBV7-2,15,CASSLAGGVSGELFF,TGTGCCAGCAGCCTAGCGGGAGGGGTATCGGGGGAGCTGTTTTTT
TRBJ1-2,.,.,TRBV15,12,CATSRDMYGYTF,TGTGCCACCAGCAGAGATATGTATGGCTACACCTTC
TRBJ2-7,TRBD2,.,TRBV27,15,CASSQGLAATYEQYF,TGTGCCAGCAGTCAGGGACTAGCGGCGACCTACGAGCAGTACTTC
TRBJ1-4,.,few,TRBV15,14,CATSGGQVGEKLFF,TGTGCCACCAGCGGTGGGCAGGTGGGGGAAAAACTGTTTTTT
TRBJ1-6,.,.,TRBV7-9,14,CASSPDSLNSPLHF,TGTGCCAGCAGCCCGGACAGCCTGAATTCACCCCTCCACTTT
TRBJ2-1,.,.,TRBV5-1,15,CASSLDRGGYNEQFF,TGCGCCAGCAGCTTGGACAGGGGGGGTTACAATGAGCAGTTCTTC
TRBJ2-7,.,.,TRBV29-1,13,CSVEVWGTHEQYF,TGCAGCGTTGAAGTTTGGGGGACCCACGAGCAGTACTTC
TRBJ1-1,.,.,TRBV11-2,14,CASSSRTTGTEAFF,TGTGCCAGCAGCTCTAGGACAACCGGAACTGAAGCTTTCTTT
TRBJ2-7,.,.,TRBV7-6,13,CASSSTQGYEQYF,TGTGCCAGCAGCTCGACGCAGGGCTACGAGCAGTACTTC
TRBJ2-7,.,.,TRBV30,14,CAWSGGSQGDEQYF,TGTGCCTGGAGTGGCGGATCACAAGGGGACGAGCAGTACTTC
TRBJ2-3,.,.,TRBV6-5,13,CAVLSFSADTQYF,TGTGCCGTTCTAAGTTTTTCGGCAGATACGCAGTATTTT
TRBJ2-2,.,.,TRBV10-3,14,CAISETANTGELFF,TGTGCCATCAGTGAGACAGCGAACACCGGGGAGCTGTTTTTT
TRBJ1-5,.,.,TRBV10-3,14,CAISDFGVGQPQHF,TGTGCCATCAGTGATTTCGGGGTGGGTCAGCCCCAGCATTTT
TRBJ2-1,.,.,TRBV7-2,15,CASSLAGGFNNEQFF,TGTGCCAGCAGCTTAGCGGGAGGATTCAACAATGAGCAGTTCTTC
TRBJ1-2,.,.,TRBV2,14,CASSGGTPNYGYTF,TGTGCCAGCAGTGGCGGGACCCCTAACTATGGCTACACCTTC
TRBJ1-1,.,.,TRBV19,15,CASSTRQVSKTEAFF,TGTGCCAGTAGTACGCGACAGGTATCGAAGACTGAAGCTTTCTTT
TRBJ2-3,.,.,TRBV11-3,16,CASSLGSGQGRDTQYF,TGTGCCAGCAGCTTAGGGTCGGGCCAAGGGAGGGATACGCAGTATTTT
TRBJ2-7,.,once,TRBV6-5,16,CASSYALGSRVDEQYF,TGTGCCAGCAGTTACGCACTAGGGTCGAGGGTAGACGAGCAGTACTTC
TRBJ2-5,.,.,TRBV28,16,CASSLGFPPSSETQYF,TGTGCCAGCAGTTTAGGTTTCCCCCCGAGTTCGGAGACCCAGTACTTC
TRBJ1-2,TRBD1,.,TRBV6-1,15,CASSVKRQGSDGYTF,TGTGCCAGCAGTGTTAAGCGACAGGGGTCCGACGGCTACACCTTC
TRBJ2-7,TRBD1,.,TRBV7-2,14,CASRWDRGPYEQYF,TGTGCCAGCAGGTGGGACAGGGGCCCCTACGAGCAGTACTTC
TRBJ1-2,.,once,TRBV6-5,15,CASSLGGAANYGYTF,TGTGCCAGCAGTTTGGGGGGGGCGGCCAACTATGGCTACACCTTC
TRBJ2-3,.,few,TRBV20-1,11,CSASQEGTQYF,TGCAGTGCTTCACAGGAGGGTACGCAGTATTTT
TRBJ2-5,.,.,TRBV28,13,CASSLHLQETQYF,TGTGCCAGCAGTTTACACTTACAAGAGACCCAGTACTTC
TRBJ1-2,.,.,TRBV21-1,16,CASSKGRDRDYDGYTF,TGTGCCAGCAGCAAAGGCCGGGACAGGGATTATGATGGCTACACCTTC
TRBJ2-1,TRBD2,.,TRBV15,17,CATSPRTSGRAVGEQFF,TGTGCCACCAGCCCCCGGACTAGCGGGAGGGCCGTGGGTGAGCAGTTCTTC
TRBJ2-1,TRBD2,.,TRBV25-1,15,CASSDKAGVTNEQFF,TGTGCCAGCAGTGACAAAGCGGGAGTTACTAATGAGCAGTTCTTC
TRBJ2-1,.,.,TRBV7-8,15,CASSSGTSIVGEQFF,TGTGCCAGCAGCTCCGGGACAAGCATTGTAGGTGAGCAGTTCTTC